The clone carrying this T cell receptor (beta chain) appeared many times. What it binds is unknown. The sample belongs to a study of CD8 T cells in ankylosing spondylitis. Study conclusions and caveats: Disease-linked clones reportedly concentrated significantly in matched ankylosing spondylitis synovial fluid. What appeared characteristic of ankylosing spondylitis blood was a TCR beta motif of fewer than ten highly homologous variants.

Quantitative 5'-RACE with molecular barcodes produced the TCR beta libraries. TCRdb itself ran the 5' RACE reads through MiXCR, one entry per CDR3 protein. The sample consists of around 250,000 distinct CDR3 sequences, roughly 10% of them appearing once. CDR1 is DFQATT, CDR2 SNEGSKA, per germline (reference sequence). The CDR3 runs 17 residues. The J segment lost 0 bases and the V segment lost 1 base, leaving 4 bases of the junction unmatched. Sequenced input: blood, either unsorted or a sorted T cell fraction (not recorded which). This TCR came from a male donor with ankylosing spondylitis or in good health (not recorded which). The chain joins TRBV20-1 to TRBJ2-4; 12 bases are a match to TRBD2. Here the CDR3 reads CSARGGLAGGAKNIQYF. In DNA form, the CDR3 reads TGCAGTGCTAGAGGGGGACTAGCGGGCGGAGCCAAAAACATTCAGTACTTC.